A selection of T cell receptor beta chains follows, all from one sample in a study of cytotoxic CD8 clonotypes in ibrutinib-treated CLL. Measured with immunoSEQ multiplex PCR; TCRdb has only the in-frame clones, and not every one. The data contain over 100,000 clones, around 85% of them singletons. Here the sequenced sample was PBMCs, taken after 24 months of ibrutinib treatment. These TCRs come from a human donor with chronic lymphocytic leukemia. The CDR3 runs from the conserved cysteine through the conserved F or W. Each record gives: V gene, clone size, D gene, J gene, CDR3 protein, CDR3 DNA. D genes are given only for firm matches. Not every row has a clone size; where given, it reads once, few, many or a size class.

TRBV5-8	.	.	TRBJ1-1	CASSLSTTGWTEAFF	TGTGCCAGCAGCCTTTCGACAACGGGTTGGACTGAAGCTTTCTTT
TRBV6-1	.	.	TRBJ1-5	CASSEFRGWSNNQPQHF	TGTGCCAGCAGTGAATTTCGGGGTTGGAGCAACAATCAGCCCCAGCATTTT
TRBV4-1	few	TRBD1	TRBJ2-7	CASSQADRTTYEQYF	TGCGCCAGCAGCCAAGCGGACAGGACAACCTACGAGCAGTACTTC
TRBV28	many	TRBD1	TRBJ1-3	CASSFMGQLFSGNTIYF	TGTGCCAGCAGTTTTATGGGACAGCTGTTCTCTGGAAACACCATATATTTT
TRBV7-6	.	.	TRBJ2-7	CASSLVANQLTYEQYF	TGTGCCAGCAGCTTAGTTGCAAACCAACTTACCTACGAGCAGTACTTC
TRBV10-3	.	.	TRBJ1-1	CAISGGTEAFF	TGTGCCATCAGTGGTGGGACAGAAGCTTTCTTT
TRBV4-3	.	.	TRBJ1-1	CASSQETGQANTEAFF	TGCGCCAGCAGCCAAGAAACGGGACAAGCAAACACTGAAGCTTTCTTT
TRBV10-3	once	.	TRBJ2-7	CAIRIDSLFPEQYF	TGTGCCATCAGGATCGACAGTTTATTTCCCGAGCAGTACTTC
TRBV5-1	.	.	TRBJ2-3	CASGSQGGTDTQYF	TGCGCCAGCGGGTCCCAGGGAGGCACAGATACGCAGTATTTT
TRBV12-5	.	.	TRBJ2-3	CASGPQTTELRPDTQYF	TGTGCTAGTGGTCCCCAAACCACAGAACTACGACCAGATACGCAGTATTTT
TRBV5-1	.	TRBD1	TRBJ2-3	CASSLGGGYTDTQYF	TGCGCCAGCAGCTTAGGGGGCGGGTACACAGATACGCAGTATTTT
TRBV5-6	.	TRBD1	TRBJ1-4	CASSLQGAQGLREKLFF	TGTGCCAGCAGCCTACAGGGGGCCCAGGGGCTGAGGGAAAAACTGTTTTTT
TRBV11-3	.	.	TRBJ2-7	CASSRRRGPYEQYF	TGTGCCAGCAGCCGTAGGCGGGGCCCCTACGAGCAGTACTTC
TRBV19	.	TRBD1	TRBJ1-5	CASNPGQGHQPQHF	TGTGCCAGTAACCCGGGACAGGGCCATCAGCCCCAGCATTTT
TRBV19	.	TRBD1	TRBJ2-7	CASSMKQGAYEQYF	TGTGCCAGTAGTATGAAACAGGGGGCTTACGAGCAGTACTTC
TRBV18	few	.	TRBJ2-7	CASSPEGSGYEQYF	TGTGCCAGCTCACCCGAAGGGTCCGGCTACGAGCAGTACTTC